This T cell receptor beta chain is from a study of PD-L1 blockade in urothelial cancer (dated by TCRdb to 2015 to 2018). The study in broad terms: Every patient began therapy in about 2014 and was given atezolizumab 1,200 mg intravenously every 3 weeks. Twenty-nine patients had pretreatment blood TCR-seq, around 25 had at least one posttreatment blood collection, and around 25 had tumor TCR-seq. An exploratory multi-omic analysis was conducted of the somatic, immune and clinical correlates of response to PD-L1 blockade with atezolizumab in urothelial cancer. In the same patients, pretreatment tumors underwent whole exome sequencing and RNA sequencing in addition to TCR sequencing. About 90% of the roughly 30 patients were males with bladder-origin urothelial cancer, and about 60% of the roughly 29 reported a prior smoking history. Durable clinical benefit was achieved by nine patients but not by the remaining 20. Durable clinical benefit meant progression-free survival longer than 6 months, and TCR features were also tested against progression-free and overall survival. Blood samples were analyzed 3 weeks after the start of treatment (second dose) and 6 weeks after the start of treatment. Blood samples gave median yields of about 140,000 T cells and over 80,000 unique TCRs, along with a median clonality of approximately 0.08. An ECOG performance status of 0 or 1 was recorded for the patients, and 0 to 3 prior chemotherapy regimens had been received by the patients. Pretreatment tumor samples and matched peripheral blood, collected serially before and after atezolizumab treatment, underwent TCR sequencing.

Worth noting for this clone: There is no known antigen for this receptor. It has no much larger one-base neighbor in the sample; base qualities were not kept.

To estimate absolute template abundance from read counts, synthetic TCR analog templates were spiked into each PCR. TCRbeta CDR3 regions were amplified from genomic DNA with bias-controlled V and J gene primers using the immunoSEQ assay. Sequencing of rearranged TCRbeta segments was done at approximately 20X coverage. The authors processed their data as follows. Clustering was used to correct sequencing errors, and CDR3s were annotated against IMGT to assign V, D and J genes. Downstream analyses used only productive TCRbeta rearrangements, leaving out any out-of-frame or stop-codon sequences. To compute clonality, Shannon entropy was normalized by the log of the number of unique productive sequences and then subtracted from one. Clones differing between time points or between blood and tumor were identified using Fisher's exact test with Benjamini-Hochberg correction, with an adjusted p below 0.01 applied as the threshold. Not all clones reach the TCRdb copy of this immuneACCESS table, which keeps in-frame sequences only. Checked studies attribute under half of the gap to unresolved V genes and leave the rest unexplained. The V and J calls and clone size were taken over from that table, and D and trimming were inferred from the DNA. The sample contains fewer than 60,000 clones, 80% to 90% of them found a single time. Approximately 3% of the sample belongs to the ten largest clones.

General findings and caveats noted by the study authors: Improved progression-free and overall survival was associated with having pretreatment peripheral blood TCR clonality below the median. Greater expansion of tumor-associated TCR clones in peripheral blood 3 weeks after the start of treatment was observed in patients with durable benefit (n ≈ 24, p = 0.022). Because the sample size was small (n of about 30) and many of the analyses were exploratory, the results are meant to be hypothesis-generating.

The label giving this sample's time point can be read as: pretreatment peripheral blood. A cohort of approximately 30 patients with locally advanced or metastatic urothelial carcinoma, treated at Memorial Sloan Kettering on a trial protocol, was included. Peripheral blood mononuclear cells were collected pretreatment and during treatment, at between 1 and 8 total time points per patient. The Qiagen DNeasy Blood extraction kit was used to purify genomic DNA from total PBMCs and tumor samples. PBMCs were collected pretreatment and during treatment, and were isolated and stored as previously described. Taken from the germline V gene, the CDR1 and CDR2 loops are MRHNA and SNTAGT. V lost 5 bases and J lost 2 bases; the stretch between them is 14 bases long. The cysteine opens and the phenylalanine closes a CDR3 of 15 amino acids. Only CDR3 DNA remains: 45 bases, in frame from the first base.

The chain links TRBV6-4 with TRBJ2-3; TRBD1 is possibly the D segment (5 matching bases). Here the sequenced sample was PBMCs, taken around atezolizumab (anti-PD-L1) treatment. The TCR sequence derives from a man between 65 and 85 years old with urothelial cancer. CDR3 region: CASSTGFNPTDTQYF. The nucleotide sequence reads as follows: TGTGCCAGCAGTACAGGCTTTAATCCCACAGATACGCAGTATTTT.